Listed below are T cell receptor beta chains from one sample, sequenced in a study of regulatory T cells in long-lasting Graves disease. TCRdb fed the multiplex PCR reads into MiXCR, producing one record per CDR3 protein. Here the sample spans about 350,000 distinct CDR3 sequences, roughly a sixth being singletons. These records were also assigned to another study, of T cells in Graves' hyperthyroidism and ophthalmopathy.

Sequencing was performed on peripheral blood mononuclear cells (PBMCs), taken at new diagnosis, from a patient treated with antithyroid drugs. The receptors originated from a man between 35 and 55 years old with Graves disease. Each CDR3 is given with its conserved first and last residue. The D gene is left open where the match is weak. Some rows have no size entry. The others give once, few or many, or a class for an expanded clone.

clone_size	v_call	j_call	d_call	cdr3_aa	cdr3_nt
many	TRBV24-1	TRBJ1-1	NA	CATCRGSTEAFF	TGTGCCACCTGCCGGGGGAGCACTGAAGCTTTCTTT
many	TRBV7-2	TRBJ2-5	NA	CASSLFGGAQETQYF	TGTGCCAGCAGCTTATTTGGGGGCGCACAAGAGACCCAGTACTTC
few	TRBV24-1	TRBJ2-5	TRBD2	CATSDRTRGETQYF	TGTGCCACCAGCGACCGGACTAGAGGGGAGACCCAGTACTTC
few	TRBV28	TRBJ1-2	NA	CASSLFGRGSIYGYTF	TGTGCCAGCAGTTTATTCGGCAGGGGCTCGATCTATGGCTACACCTTC
NA	TRBV7-8	TRBJ1-3	NA	CASSLGGRSSGNTIYF	TGTGCCAGCAGCTTAGGGGGCCGAAGCTCTGGAAACACCATATATTTT
many	TRBV7-9	TRBJ2-7	TRBD1	CASSNTGQGYEQYF	TGTGCCAGCAGCAACACGGGACAGGGCTACGAGCAGTACTTC
NA	TRBV7-2	TRBJ1-5	NA	CASRRGSNQPQHF	TGTGCCAGCAGACGGGGGAGCAATCAGCCCCAGCATTTT
NA	TRBV4-3	TRBJ2-2	TRBD2	CASSLSGGGPTGELFF	TGCGCCAGCAGCCTCTCCGGGGGGGGACCTACCGGGGAGCTGTTTTTT
few	TRBV7-6	TRBJ1-2	NA	CASSPGGPSGGYTF	TGTGCCAGCAGCCCCGGGGGCCCGTCGGGTGGCTACACCTTC
NA	TRBV12-5	TRBJ2-7	NA	CASGLGQLAYEQYF	TGTGCTAGTGGTTTGGGACAACTGGCATACGAGCAGTACTTC
few	TRBV7-3	TRBJ2-1	TRBD2	CASSPGTSRDLDEQFF	TGTGCCAGCAGCCCGGGGACTAGCAGGGATCTCGATGAGCAGTTCTTC
many	TRBV28	TRBJ2-3	TRBD2	CASSLAGGAADTQYF	TGTGCCAGCAGTTTAGCGGGGGGTGCCGCAGATACGCAGTATTTT
many	TRBV18	TRBJ2-7	NA	CASSPPEGGWYEQYF	TGTGCCAGCTCACCACCGGAAGGGGGATGGTACGAGCAGTACTTC
NA	TRBV5-1	TRBJ1-1	NA	CASPLDTEAFF	TGCGCCAGCCCCCTCGACACTGAAGCTTTCTTT
many	TRBV5-6	TRBJ2-1	NA	CASRHGGNNEQFF	TGTGCCAGCAGACACGGGGGTAACAATGAGCAGTTCTTC
many	TRBV2	TRBJ2-3	NA	CASSAQPVGTDTQYF	TGTGCCAGCAGTGCCCAGCCCGTGGGTACAGATACGCAGTATTTT
many	TRBV12-3/TRBV12-4	TRBJ1-1	NA	CASSLALGVGTEAFF	TGTGCCAGCAGTTTAGCGCTAGGGGTTGGCACTGAAGCTTTCTTT
NA	TRBV28	TRBJ2-3	TRBD2	CASSPLWGGGTDTQYF	TGTGCCAGCAGTCCTCTGTGGGGGGGGGGCACAGATACGCAGTATTTT
NA	TRBV7-9	TRBJ2-2	NA	CASSSVVTGELFF	TGTGCTAGCAGTTCAGTTGTGACCGGGGAGCTGTTTTTT
many	TRBV6-1	TRBJ1-5	TRBD1	CASRSTGLSNQPQHF	TGTGCCAGCAGATCGACAGGGTTAAGCAATCAGCCCCAGCATTTT
many	TRBV28	TRBJ1-6	NA	CASSFVEYNSPLHF	TGTGCCAGCAGTTTCGTAGAATATAATTCACCCCTCCACTTT
NA	TRBV20-1	TRBJ1-5	NA	CSTWGGVNQPQHF	TGCAGCACCTGGGGGGGCGTTAATCAGCCCCAGCATTTT
many	TRBV28	TRBJ1-5	NA	CASSFDGSNQPQHF	TGTGCCAGCAGTTTTGACGGTAGCAATCAGCCCCAGCATTTT
NA	TRBV20-1	TRBJ2-3	TRBD1	CSAETGKGADTQYF	TGCAGTGCTGAGACAGGGAAGGGGGCAGATACGCAGTATTTT
NA	TRBV29-1	TRBJ1-5	NA	CSVQTASNQPQHF	TGCAGCGTCCAGACCGCCAGCAATCAGCCCCAGCATTTT
many	TRBV7-3	TRBJ1-1	NA	CASSPSRSTFSEAFF	TGTGCCAGCAGCCCTTCACGTTCGACCTTTAGTGAAGCTTTCTTT
many	TRBV24-1	TRBJ2-3	TRBD2	CATSDLSGGTTDTQYF	TGTGCCACCAGTGATTTGAGCGGGGGTACCACAGATACGCAGTATTTT
few	TRBV27	TRBJ2-7	TRBD1	CASSSRPGQGFLEQYF	TGTGCCAGCAGTTCAAGGCCCGGACAGGGGTTTCTCGAGCAGTACTTC
NA	TRBV7-2	TRBJ2-2	TRBD2	CASSSQLGLAGELFF	TGTGCCAGCAGCTCCCAGCTCGGACTAGCGGGGGAGCTGTTTTTT
many	TRBV2	TRBJ2-5	NA	CASSAIKEMETQYF	TGTGCCAGCAGTGCAATAAAGGAGATGGAGACCCAGTACTTC
few	TRBV29-1	TRBJ1-5	NA	CSVEKEAGQPQHF	TGCAGCGTTGAGAAAGAGGCCGGTCAGCCCCAGCATTTT
few	TRBV20-1	TRBJ2-1	NA	CSARAAGYNEQFF	TGCAGTGCTAGGGCAGCAGGGTACAATGAGCAGTTCTTC
many	TRBV5-1	TRBJ1-5	NA	CASSLGSTSSNQPQHF	TGCGCCAGCAGCTTGGGTTCTACATCTAGCAATCAGCCCCAGCATTTT
many	TRBV6-1	TRBJ1-4	TRBD1	CASNLRGQRGEKLFF	TGTGCCAGCAACCTTCGGGGACAGAGAGGGGAAAAACTGTTTTTT
many	TRBV29-1	TRBJ2-3	TRBD2	CSASRGLNTQYF	TGCAGCGCCTCGCGGGGGTTGAATACGCAGTATTTT
NA	TRBV20-1	TRBJ1-1	TRBD1	CSADRQGLTEAFF	TGCAGTGCTGATCGACAGGGGCTCACTGAAGCTTTCTTT
many	TRBV2	TRBJ2-3	TRBD2	CASNWESGDIDTQYF	TGTGCCAGCAACTGGGAAAGCGGGGATATAGATACGCAGTATTTT
many	TRBV6-1	TRBJ2-7	NA	CASSMTGYEQYF	TGTGCCAGCAGTATGACCGGCTACGAGCAGTACTTC
NA	TRBV28	TRBJ1-3	NA	CASSSGSFTLTIYF	TGTGCCAGCAGTTCAGGGAGCTTTACACTCACCATATATTTT
many	TRBV27	TRBJ2-7	NA	CASSLRTDGDEQYF	TGTGCCAGCAGTTTAAGGACTGACGGGGACGAGCAGTACTTC
NA	TRBV7-8	TRBJ2-7	NA	CASSSGLGSYEQYF	TGTGCCAGCAGCTCAGGGTTGGGCTCCTACGAGCAGTACTTC
NA	TRBV14	TRBJ2-7	NA	CASSPSQGLGEQYF	TGTGCCAGCAGCCCGAGCCAGGGTCTTGGGGAGCAGTACTTC
many	TRBV2	TRBJ2-5	TRBD2	CASSDRSSGGLETQYF	TGTGCCAGCAGTGATCGGAGTAGCGGGGGGTTGGAGACCCAGTACTTC
few	TRBV2	TRBJ2-7	TRBD1	CASRGTGAYEQYF	TGTGCCAGCAGGGGGACAGGGGCCTACGAGCAGTACTTC
NA	TRBV6-1	TRBJ2-1	NA	CASSSPVYNEQFF	TGTGCCAGTTCTAGCCCAGTCTACAATGAGCAGTTCTTC
NA	TRBV6-1	TRBJ1-2	NA	CASSEQGFSGYTF	TGTGCCAGCAGTGAACAGGGGTTCAGTGGCTACACCTTC
many	TRBV5-1	TRBJ2-7	NA	CASSLQSAFAYEQYF	TGCGCCAGCAGCTTGCAGAGCGCCTTCGCCTACGAGCAGTACTTC
few	TRBV20-1	TRBJ2-5	TRBD1	CSASGRGLETQYF	TGCAGTGCTAGCGGCAGGGGGCTAGAGACCCAGTACTTC
NA	TRBV6-1	TRBJ1-6	NA	CASRGGPNSPLHF	TGTGCCAGCAGGGGGGGACCCAATTCACCCCTCCACTTT
NA	TRBV4-1	TRBJ2-1	NA	CASTLGMAISYNEQFF	TGCGCCAGCACCCTGGGTATGGCTATCTCCTACAATGAGCAGTTCTTC
many	TRBV12-3/TRBV12-4	TRBJ1-5	NA	CASSLIGGVQPQHF	TGTGCCAGCAGCCTCATCGGAGGCGTTCAGCCCCAGCATTTT
NA	TRBV2	TRBJ2-7	NA	CASGSGIEGEQYF	TGTGCCAGCGGTTCAGGGATAGAGGGCGAGCAGTACTTC
few	TRBV30	TRBJ2-7	NA	CASVQEPYEQYF	TGTGCCTCGGTCCAGGAACCCTACGAGCAGTACTTC
NA	TRBV28	TRBJ1-6	NA	CAITPGHLTPLHF	TGTGCCATTACACCGGGACATCTAACACCCCTCCACTTT
few	TRBV5-6	TRBJ2-7	NA	CASNFFSYEQYF	TGTGCCAGCAACTTTTTCTCCTACGAGCAGTACTTC